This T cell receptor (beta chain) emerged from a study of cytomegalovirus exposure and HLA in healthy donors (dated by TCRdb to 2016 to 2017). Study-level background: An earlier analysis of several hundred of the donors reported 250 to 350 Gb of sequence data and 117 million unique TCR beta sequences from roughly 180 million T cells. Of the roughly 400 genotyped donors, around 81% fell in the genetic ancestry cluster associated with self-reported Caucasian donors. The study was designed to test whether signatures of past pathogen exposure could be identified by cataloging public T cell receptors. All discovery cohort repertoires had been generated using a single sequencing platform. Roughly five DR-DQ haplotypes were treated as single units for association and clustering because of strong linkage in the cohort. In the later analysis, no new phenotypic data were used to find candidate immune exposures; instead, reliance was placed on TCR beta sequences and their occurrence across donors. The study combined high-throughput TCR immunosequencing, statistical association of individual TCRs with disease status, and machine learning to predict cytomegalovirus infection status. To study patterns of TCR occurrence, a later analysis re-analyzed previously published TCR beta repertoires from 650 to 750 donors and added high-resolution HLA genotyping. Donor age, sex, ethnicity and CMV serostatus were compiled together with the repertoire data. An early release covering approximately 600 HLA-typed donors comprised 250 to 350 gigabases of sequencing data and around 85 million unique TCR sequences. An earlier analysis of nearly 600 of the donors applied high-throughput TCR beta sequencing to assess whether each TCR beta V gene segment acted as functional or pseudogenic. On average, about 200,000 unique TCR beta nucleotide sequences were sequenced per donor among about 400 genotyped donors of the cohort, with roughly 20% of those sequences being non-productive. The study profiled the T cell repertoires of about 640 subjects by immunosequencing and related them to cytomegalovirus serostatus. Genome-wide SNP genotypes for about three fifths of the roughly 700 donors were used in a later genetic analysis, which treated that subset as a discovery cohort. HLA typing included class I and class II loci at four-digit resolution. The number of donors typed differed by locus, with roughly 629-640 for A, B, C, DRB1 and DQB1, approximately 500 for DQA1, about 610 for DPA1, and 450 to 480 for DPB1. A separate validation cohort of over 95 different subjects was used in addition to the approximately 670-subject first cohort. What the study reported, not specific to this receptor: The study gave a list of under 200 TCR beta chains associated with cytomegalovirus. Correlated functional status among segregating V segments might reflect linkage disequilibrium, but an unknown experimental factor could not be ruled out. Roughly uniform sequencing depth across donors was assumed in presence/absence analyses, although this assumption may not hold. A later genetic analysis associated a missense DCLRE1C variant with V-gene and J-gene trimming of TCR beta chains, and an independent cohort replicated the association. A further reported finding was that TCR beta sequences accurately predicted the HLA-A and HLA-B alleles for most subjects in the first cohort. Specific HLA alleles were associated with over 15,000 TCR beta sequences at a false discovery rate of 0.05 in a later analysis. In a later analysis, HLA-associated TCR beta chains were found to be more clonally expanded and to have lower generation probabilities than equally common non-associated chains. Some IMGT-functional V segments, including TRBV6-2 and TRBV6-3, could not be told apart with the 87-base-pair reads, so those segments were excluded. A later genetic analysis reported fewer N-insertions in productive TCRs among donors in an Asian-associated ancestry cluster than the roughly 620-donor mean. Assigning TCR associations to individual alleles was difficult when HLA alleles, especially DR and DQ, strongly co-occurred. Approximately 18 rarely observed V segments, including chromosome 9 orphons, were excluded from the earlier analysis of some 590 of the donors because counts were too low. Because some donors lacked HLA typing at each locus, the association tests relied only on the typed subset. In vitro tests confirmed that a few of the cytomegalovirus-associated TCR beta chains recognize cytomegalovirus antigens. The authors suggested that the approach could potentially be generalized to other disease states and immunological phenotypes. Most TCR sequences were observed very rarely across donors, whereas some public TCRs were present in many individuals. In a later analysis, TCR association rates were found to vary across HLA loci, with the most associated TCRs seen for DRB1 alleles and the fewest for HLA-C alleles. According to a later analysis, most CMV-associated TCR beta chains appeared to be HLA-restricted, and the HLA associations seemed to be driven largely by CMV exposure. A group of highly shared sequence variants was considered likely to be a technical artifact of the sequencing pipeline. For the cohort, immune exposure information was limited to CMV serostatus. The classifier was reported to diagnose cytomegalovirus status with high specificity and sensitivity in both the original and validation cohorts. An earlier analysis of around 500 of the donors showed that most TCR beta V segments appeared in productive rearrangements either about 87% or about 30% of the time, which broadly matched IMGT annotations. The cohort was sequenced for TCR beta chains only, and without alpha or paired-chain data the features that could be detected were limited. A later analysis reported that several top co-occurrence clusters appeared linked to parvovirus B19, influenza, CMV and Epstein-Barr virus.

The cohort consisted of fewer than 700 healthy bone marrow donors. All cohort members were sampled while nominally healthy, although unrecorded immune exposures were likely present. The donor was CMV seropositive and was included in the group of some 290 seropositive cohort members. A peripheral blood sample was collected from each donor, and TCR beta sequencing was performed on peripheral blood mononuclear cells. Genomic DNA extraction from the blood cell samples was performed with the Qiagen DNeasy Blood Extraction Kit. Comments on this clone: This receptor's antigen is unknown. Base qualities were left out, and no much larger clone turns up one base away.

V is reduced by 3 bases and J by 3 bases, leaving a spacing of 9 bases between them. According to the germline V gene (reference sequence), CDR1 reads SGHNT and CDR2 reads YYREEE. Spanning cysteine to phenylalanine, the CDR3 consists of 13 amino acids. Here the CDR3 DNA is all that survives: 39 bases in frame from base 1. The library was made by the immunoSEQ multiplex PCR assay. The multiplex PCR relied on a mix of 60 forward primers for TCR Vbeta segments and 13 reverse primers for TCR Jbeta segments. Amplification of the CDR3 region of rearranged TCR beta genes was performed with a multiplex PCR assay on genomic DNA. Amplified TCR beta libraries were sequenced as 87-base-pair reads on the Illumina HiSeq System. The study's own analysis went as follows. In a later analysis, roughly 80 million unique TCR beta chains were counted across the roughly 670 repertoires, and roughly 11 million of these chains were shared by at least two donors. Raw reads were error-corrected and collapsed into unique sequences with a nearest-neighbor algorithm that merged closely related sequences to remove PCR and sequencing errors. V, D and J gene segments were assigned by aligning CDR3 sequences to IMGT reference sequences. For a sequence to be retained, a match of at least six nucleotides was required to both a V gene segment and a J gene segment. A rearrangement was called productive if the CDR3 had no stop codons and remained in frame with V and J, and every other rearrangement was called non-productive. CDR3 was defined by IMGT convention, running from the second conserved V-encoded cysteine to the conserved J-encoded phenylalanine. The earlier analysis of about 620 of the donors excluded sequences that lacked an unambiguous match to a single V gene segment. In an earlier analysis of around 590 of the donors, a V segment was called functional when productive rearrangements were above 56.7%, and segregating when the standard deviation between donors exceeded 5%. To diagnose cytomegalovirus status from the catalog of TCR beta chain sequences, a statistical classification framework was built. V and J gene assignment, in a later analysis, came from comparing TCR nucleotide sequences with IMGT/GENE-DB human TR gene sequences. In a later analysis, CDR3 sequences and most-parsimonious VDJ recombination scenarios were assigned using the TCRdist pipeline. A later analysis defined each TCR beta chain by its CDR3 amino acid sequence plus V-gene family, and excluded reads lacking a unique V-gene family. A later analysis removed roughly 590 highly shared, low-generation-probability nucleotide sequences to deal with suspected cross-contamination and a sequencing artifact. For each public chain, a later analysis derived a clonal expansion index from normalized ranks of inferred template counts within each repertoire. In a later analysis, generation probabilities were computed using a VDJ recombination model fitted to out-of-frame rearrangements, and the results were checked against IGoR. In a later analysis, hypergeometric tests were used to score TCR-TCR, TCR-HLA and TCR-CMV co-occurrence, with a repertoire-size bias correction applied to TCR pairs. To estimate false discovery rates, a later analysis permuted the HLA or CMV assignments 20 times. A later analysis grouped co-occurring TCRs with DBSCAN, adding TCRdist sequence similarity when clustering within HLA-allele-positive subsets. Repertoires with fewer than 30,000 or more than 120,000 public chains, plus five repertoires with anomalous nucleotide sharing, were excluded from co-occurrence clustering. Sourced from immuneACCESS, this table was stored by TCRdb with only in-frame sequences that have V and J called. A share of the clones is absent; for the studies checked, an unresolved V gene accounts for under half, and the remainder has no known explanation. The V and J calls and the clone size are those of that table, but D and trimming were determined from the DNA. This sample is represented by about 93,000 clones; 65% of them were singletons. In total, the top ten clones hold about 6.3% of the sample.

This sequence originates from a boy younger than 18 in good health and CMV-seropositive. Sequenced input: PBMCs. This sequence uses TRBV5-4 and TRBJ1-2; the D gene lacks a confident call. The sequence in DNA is TGTGCCAGCAGCTCTCACAGAGACTATGGCTACACCTTC. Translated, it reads CASSSHRDYGYTF.